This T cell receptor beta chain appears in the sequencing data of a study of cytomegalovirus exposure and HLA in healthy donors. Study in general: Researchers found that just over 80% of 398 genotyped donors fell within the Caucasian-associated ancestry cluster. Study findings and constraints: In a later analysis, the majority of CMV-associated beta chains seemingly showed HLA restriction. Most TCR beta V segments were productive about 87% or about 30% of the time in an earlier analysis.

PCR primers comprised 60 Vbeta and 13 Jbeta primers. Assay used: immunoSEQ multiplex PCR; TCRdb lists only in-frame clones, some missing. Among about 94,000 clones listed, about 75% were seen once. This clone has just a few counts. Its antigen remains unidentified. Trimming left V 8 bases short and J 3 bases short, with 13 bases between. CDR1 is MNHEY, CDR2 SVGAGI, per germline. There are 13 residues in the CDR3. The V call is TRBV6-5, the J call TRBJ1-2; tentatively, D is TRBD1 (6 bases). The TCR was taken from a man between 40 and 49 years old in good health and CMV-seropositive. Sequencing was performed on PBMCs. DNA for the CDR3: TGTGCCAGCGGACTGGGGGCCCACTATGGCTACACCTTC. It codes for CASGLGAHYGYTF.